These 22 T cell receptor beta chains were all obtained from the same sample, sequenced in a study of siplizumab effects on memory and regulatory T cells. The repertoire was sequenced with immunoSEQ multiplex PCR; TCRdb's copy has only in-frame clones and lacks some. The repertoire holds 94,000 or so clones, with roughly 93% as singletons. Sequencing input: CD8+ T cells sorted from blood. All receptors derive from a human donor in good health.

The chain couples TRBV6-5 to TRBJ1-1; D is uncertain. Germline-derived CDR1 and CDR2 are MNHEY and SVGAGI. V was shortened by 0 bases and J by 7 bases, with 12 bases between the two germline ends. The length of the CDR3 is 14 residues. The CDR3 loop reads CASSYSRGQDEAFF. The CDR3 nucleotides read TGTGCCAGCAGTTACTCGCGGGGTCAGGATGAAGCTTTCTTT.

The chain has TRBV4-1 and TRBJ1-6; D is undetermined. Trimming stripped 4 bases from V and 7 bases from J, with 17 bases between. CDR1 MGHRA and CDR2 YSYEKL come from the germline V gene. The CDR3 covers 16 residues. The CDR3 sequence: CASSRLGEGGNSPLHF. In DNA, the CDR3 is TGCGCCAGCAGCCGGCTCGGGGAGGGAGGGAATTCACCCCTCCACTTT.

The CDR3 here is CASSPTGGRYGYTF. The CDR3 DNA is TGTGCCAGCAGCCCCACCGGGGGGAGGTATGGCTACACCTTC. The rearrangement uses TRBV5-6 and TRBJ1-2, with D possibly TRBD1 on 5 matching bases. The CDR3 is 14 residues long. Trimming took 4 bases from V and 5 from J, leaving 15 bases between them. The germline V gene encodes CDR1 SGHDT and CDR2 YYEEEE.

Details on this clone: Other DNA sequences of this sample code for an identical CDR3. The V and J genes are TRBV30 and TRBJ2-1; no clear D. The CDR3 runs to 11 residues. The germline CDR1 and CDR2 sequences are GTSNPN and SVGIG (reference sequence). V lost 3 bases and J 4 bases, leaving 4 bases between the germline ends. The CDR3 loop reads CAWSLYNEQFF. CDR3 bases: TGTGCCTGGAGCCTTTACAATGAGCAGTTCTTC.

The chain has TRBV7-3 and TRBJ2-7; D remains ambiguous. Germline assignment: CDR1 SGHTA and CDR2 FQGTGA. V was cut by 1 base and J by 3 bases, with 4 bases left in between. The CDR3 is 12 amino acids. The CDR3 sequence is CASSLNGYEQYF. The CDR3 coding sequence is TGTGCCAGCAGCTTAAATGGCTACGAGCAGTACTTC.

The chain carries TRBV19 and TRBJ2-1; 7 nucleotides align to TRBD2. CDR1 and CDR2 (germline): LNHDA, SQIVND (reference sequence). CDR3 length equals 14 residues. The trim removed 4 bases at V and 8 bases at J, leaving 8 bases unmatched. The CDR3: CASSRDYLGDEQFF. In DNA form, the CDR3 reads TGTGCCAGTAGTAGGGACTACCTTGGGGATGAGCAGTTCTTC. Drawing the rest from reference TRBV19 and TRBJ2-1, the complete variable domain is DGGITQSPKYLFRKEGQNVTLSCEQNLNHDAMYWYRQDPGQGLRLIYYSQIVNDFQKGDIAEGYSVSREKKESFPLTVTSAQKNPTAFYLCASSRDYLGDEQFFGPGTRLTVL.

The chain combines TRBV7-9 with TRBJ2-3; 7 bases fit TRBD1. V lost 2 bases to trimming and J lost 4 bases; unmatched junction nucleotides: 9. Per germline, CDR1 SEHNR and CDR2 FQNEAQ (reference sequence). The CDR3 runs to 16 residues. The DNA of the CDR3 is TGTGCCAGCAGCTTAAATTCCGGGACAGACGCAGATACGCAGTATTTT. Translating gives CASSLNSGTDADTQYF.

The chain has TRBV5-1 and TRBJ1-2, with 8 positions matching TRBD1. Germline assignment: CDR1 SGHRS and CDR2 YFSETQ. With V trimmed by 2 bases and J by 4 bases, 7 bases remained unmatched. The CDR3 has 15 amino acids. CDR3: CASSFMTGEGYGYTF. In nucleotides, the CDR3 is TGCGCCAGCAGCTTTATGACAGGGGAAGGCTATGGCTACACCTTC.

This chain joins TRBV5-1 and TRBJ1-5, with D unresolved. Germline values: CDR1 SGHRS, CDR2 YFSETQ. V lost 1 base and J lost 0, with 8 bases in between. This CDR3 has 15 residues. The CDR3 is CASSLLGNSNQPQHF. The CDR3 DNA is TGCGCCAGCAGCTTGCTGGGGAATAGCAATCAGCCCCAGCATTTT.

The chain has TRBV4-1 and TRBJ2-5, with 10 bases that match TRBD2. The germline V gene has CDR1 MGHRA and CDR2 YSYEKL. Trimming took 1 base from V and 3 from J; bases not matched to a gene: 5. This CDR3 has 16 amino acids. CDR3 coding DNA: TGCGCCAGCAGCCAAGCGGTAGCGGGGGGCAAAGAGACCCAGTACTTC. As protein: CASSQAVAGGKETQYF.

The genes are TRBV29-1 and TRBJ1-1; possibly TRBD1 for D (5 bases). Trimming took 4 bases from V and 1 from J, leaving 10 bases between them. CDR1 and CDR2 (germline): SQVTM, ANQGSEA. This CDR3 spans 13 amino acids. This chain's CDR3 is CSVAGDANTEAFF. CDR3 nucleotide sequence: TGCAGCGTTGCGGGGGATGCGAACACTGAAGCTTTCTTT.

The J gene is TRBJ1-6, the V gene TRBV6-1; perhaps TRBD1 as D (6 bases). The CDR3 runs 17 residues. Trimming left V 3 bases short and J 3 bases short, with 15 bases between. CDR1 and CDR2 from the germline V gene are MNHNS and SASEGT. The CDR3 here is CASSDEAGVVYNSPLHF. The DNA for the CDR3 is TGTGCCAGCAGTGACGAAGCAGGGGTTGTCTATAATTCACCCCTCCACTTT.

This CDR3 is CAISESSHRESGELFF. The CDR3 nucleotides read TGTGCCATCAGTGAGTCGAGTCACAGGGAATCCGGGGAGCTGTTTTTT. The V call is TRBV10-3, the J call TRBJ2-2, with D tentatively TRBD1 (6 bases). The V and J ends lost 0 bases and 6 bases respectively, with 14 bases between them. This CDR3 has 16 residues. Looked up from germline, CDR1 is ENHRY and CDR2 is SYGVKD.

This chain connects TRBV19 to TRBJ2-7; D is perhaps TRBD1 (5 bases). The V and J ends lost 5 bases and 2 bases respectively, with 16 bases between them. Germline values: CDR1 LNHDA, CDR2 SQIVND (reference sequence). This CDR3 contains 15 residues. CDR3 sequence (DNA): TGTGCCAGTAGTGTGACAGAACATCCTACCTACGAGCAGTACTTC. Translated: CASSVTEHPTYEQYF.

The chain combines TRBV11-3 with TRBJ2-5; TRBD2 matches at 8 bases. The CDR3 runs 14 residues. Germline V gene data show CDR1 as SGHNT and CDR2 as YENEEA. The junction had 7 bases not matched to a gene; V was cut back by 5 bases and J by 5 bases. The CDR3 DNA follows: TGTGCCAGCAGCGAGCGGGGGAGGGGGGAGACCCAGTACTTC. Translated: CASSERGRGETQYF.

V usage is TRBV5-5 and J usage is TRBJ2-4; no definite D call. The ends were cut back, 2 bases at V and 12 bases at J, with 12 bases in the middle. Germline CDR1 and CDR2: SGHKS and YYEKEE (reference sequence). The length of the CDR3 is 12 residues. The CDR3 coding sequence is TGTGCCAGCAGCTTAAACTGGGTGGATCAGTACTTC. Translating gives CASSLNWVDQYF.

This chain connects TRBV7-9 to TRBJ2-5; either TRBD1 or TRBD2 may fit D (6 bases each). This CDR3 spans 13 amino acids. V was pared by 6 bases and J by 4 bases, with 12 bases between. The germline gives CDR1 SEHNR, CDR2 FQNEAQ (reference sequence). CDR3 protein: CASSIQGLETQYF. The DNA of the CDR3 is TGTGCCAGCAGTATACAGGGACTAGAGACCCAGTACTTC.

The chain uses TRBV29-1 and TRBJ2-1; 8 bases agree with TRBD1. Unmatched junction bases numbered 1, after V lost 1 base and J lost 8 bases. Germline lookup yields CDR1 SQVTM and CDR2 ANQGSEA. The CDR3 totals 12 residues. CDR3 DNA sequence: TGCAGCGTTGAAGCAGGGGGCGATGAGCAGTTCTTC. Its protein is CSVEAGGDEQFF.

This clone was observed a single time. J is TRBJ2-1 and V is TRBV7-2; 15 nucleotides match TRBD2. CDR1 and CDR2 (germline): SGHTA, FQGNSA. This CDR3 region has 15 residues. V shed 6 bases and J 10 bases; nucleotides not matched to a gene: 7. The DNA for the CDR3 is TGTGCCAGCAGTTCAGCGGGACTAGCGGGAGGAGAGCAGTTCTTC. Its protein product is CASSSAGLAGGEQFF.

The chain uses TRBV9 and TRBJ2-3; the match to TRBD2 covers 9 bases. This CDR3 region has 16 residues. Per the germline V gene, CDR1 is SGDLS and CDR2 is YYNGEE. Trimming took 2 bases from V and 6 from J; bases not matched to a gene: 10. This CDR3 reads CASSVKAGGLWDTQYF. CDR3 bases: TGTGCCAGCAGCGTTAAAGCGGGGGGCTTATGGGATACGCAGTATTTT.

V gene TRBV7-3 combines with J gene TRBJ2-3, with 10 bases aligning to TRBD2. The CDR3 is made up of 16 amino acids. The V gene end was trimmed by 4 bases and the J gene end by 0 bases; junction bases not matched to a gene: 4. CDR1 SGHTA and CDR2 FQGTGA come from the germline V gene. The CDR3 DNA follows: TGTGCCAGCAGCTCGTCTAGCGGGGGAAGCACAGATACGCAGTATTTT. Translation gives CASSSSSGGSTDTQYF.

The chain links TRBV5-1 to TRBJ2-7; D is unresolved. The germline V gene has CDR1 SGHRS and CDR2 YFSETQ. The CDR3 length is 13 residues. V gave up 0 bases and J gave up 6 bases, with 10 bases separating them. CDR3 nucleotide sequence: TGCGCCAGCAGCTTGGAAGGGTTAGGCGAGCAGTACTTC. This sequence encodes CASSLEGLGEQYF.